Shown below are 21 T cell receptor beta chains from a single sample sequenced in a study of blood T cell repertoires in COVID-19. Repertoires were generated with immunoSEQ multiplex PCR, while TCRdb's copy carries only in-frame clones and drops some. The sample consists of fewer than 350,000 clones, roughly 90% of them appearing once. Sequenced material: PBMCs or T cells enriched from blood (not recorded which). Receptors were obtained from a young woman who had recovered from COVID-19.

The chain couples TRBV27 to TRBJ1-2; 8 bases map to TRBD1. Germline V gene sequence: CDR1 MNHEY, CDR2 SMNVEV (reference sequence). The CDR3 loop spans 17 amino acids. J gave up 8 bases and V 5 bases, and 19 bases lay outside the gene matches. The CDR3 DNA sequence: TGTGCCAGCAGTCCGACCCATCCCGGACAGGGAAAGAGCGGCTACACCTTC. Its translation: CASSPTHPGQGKSGYTF.

The CDR3 is CATSRDRVAYEQYF. The CDR3 DNA follows: TGTGCCACCTCCCGGGACAGGGTCGCCTACGAGCAGTACTTC. The rearrangement joins TRBV15 to TRBJ2-7, with 9 bases that match TRBD1. J was trimmed by 2 bases and V by 8 bases; bases with no gene match: 7. Germline V gives CDR1 LNHNV, CDR2 YYDKDF (reference sequence). CDR3 length: 14 residues.

The rearrangement joins TRBV29-1 to TRBJ1-1; perhaps TRBD1 as D (6 bases). The CDR3 runs 13 residues. Germline CDR1 is SQVTM and CDR2 is ANQGSEA. V lost 6 bases and J 1 base, leaving 12 bases between the germline ends. CDR3 nucleotide sequence: TGCAGCGTAGCGACAGGAGAGAACACTGAAGCTTTCTTT. Protein sequence: CSVATGENTEAFF.

V and J are TRBV28 and TRBJ1-4; D is unresolved. From germline, CDR1 is MDHEN and CDR2 SYDVKM. The ends were cut back, 2 bases at V and 3 bases at J, with 10 bases in the middle. The CDR3 consists of 15 residues. CDR3 sequence (DNA): TGTGCCAGCAGTTTAACGAGGAGGTCTAATGAAAAACTGTTTTTT. Protein sequence: CASSLTRRSNEKLFF.

V gene TRBV9 combines with J gene TRBJ2-3; D not resolved. CDR1 is SGDLS, CDR2 YYNGEE, per germline. CDR3 length: 13 amino acids. The V end lost 4 bases, the J end lost 1 base, and 7 bases lay between the germline ends. The CDR3 DNA reads TGTGCCAGCAGCTACTCCGGCACAGATACGCAGTATTTT. As protein: CASSYSGTDTQYF.

This clone occurred once. The chain has TRBV4-3 and TRBJ1-1, with a tentative D call TRBD1 (6 bases). The germline V gene encodes CDR1 LGHNA and CDR2 YSLEER. The CDR3 totals 15 residues. Deletions cut 0 bases from V and 3 bases from J, with 11 bases between. The CDR3 DNA reads TGCGCCAGCAGCCAAGATGAAGGGGGGGACACTGAAGCTTTCTTT. Translation: CASSQDEGGDTEAFF.

This chain joins TRBV2 and TRBJ1-5, with D possibly matching TRBD1 (5 bases). Germline values: CDR1 SNHLY, CDR2 FYNNEI. CDR3 size: 15 residues. The V end lost 6 bases, the J end lost 2 bases, and 14 bases lay between the germline ends. For the CDR3, the DNA is TGTGCCAGCAGACTCGACAGCGGGGGCAATCAGCCCCAGCATTTT. This sequence encodes CASRLDSGGNQPQHF.

The rearrangement joins TRBV28 to TRBJ1-6, with TRBD1 identical over 7 bases. CDR3 length: 18 amino acids. V lost 3 bases and J lost 9; bases outside the gene matches: 17. The germline V gene encodes CDR1 MDHEN and CDR2 SYDVKM. The CDR3 is CASSLTGTDYSGSSPLHF. In DNA form, the CDR3 reads TGTGCCAGCAGTTTGACGGGGACAGACTACTCCGGGAGTTCACCCCTCCACTTT. Using reference TRBV28 and TRBJ1-6 for the parts outside the CDR3, the full variable domain is DVKVTQSSRYLVKRTGEKVFLECVQDMDHENMFWYRQDPGLGLRLIYFSYDVKMKEKGDIPEGYSVSREKKERFSLILESASTNQTSMYLCASSLTGTDYSGSSPLHFGNGTRLTVT.

The chain couples TRBV18 to TRBJ2-7, with TRBD1 identical over 7 bases. The ends lost 5 bases at V and 2 bases at J; junction bases unmatched: 3. CDR3 length: 13 residues. Per germline, CDR1 KGHSH and CDR2 LQKENI. The CDR3 region has the DNA TGTGCCAGCTCAACCGGGACAGCCTACGAGCAGTACTTC. It codes for CASSTGTAYEQYF.

V and J are TRBV9 and TRBJ2-1, with 9 bases lining up with TRBD2. J was trimmed by 4 bases and V by 0 bases; bases with no gene match: 17. The CDR3 sequence is 20 residues long. Germline values: CDR1 SGDLS, CDR2 YYNGEE. The CDR3 reads CASSVDGLAGSPLLYNEQFF. The CDR3 nucleotides are TGTGCCAGCAGCGTAGATGGGCTAGCGGGATCACCACTCTTATACAATGAGCAGTTCTTC.

This clone was seen only a few times. This chain uses TRBV6-1 with TRBJ2-5; D might be TRBD2 (6 bases). With 3 bases removed from V and 1 base from J, the gap between germline ends came to 9 bases. The CDR3 loop spans 14 amino acids. Germline assignment: CDR1 MNHNS and CDR2 SASEGT. The CDR3 here is CASSEDYPQETQYF. The CDR3 DNA reads TGTGCCAGCAGTGAGGACTACCCCCAAGAGACCCAGTACTTC.

This chain joins TRBV11-2 and TRBJ1-2; D is unresolved. There are 14 residues in the CDR3. Germline V lookup: CDR1 SGHAT, CDR2 FQNNGV. V was pared by 2 bases and J by 4 bases, with 11 bases between. The CDR3 reads CASSLKAALYGYTF. The CDR3 DNA follows: TGTGCCAGCAGCTTAAAGGCAGCGCTCTATGGCTACACCTTC.

This clone was seen just once. This chain uses TRBV7-9 with TRBJ2-5; perhaps TRBD2 as D (6 bases). In germline, CDR1 is SEHNR, CDR2 FQNEAQ (reference sequence). Between the trimmed V and J ends, which lost 9 bases and 1 base, there was a span of 15 bases. The CDR3 covers 14 residues. This CDR3 reads CASTGDSGQETQYF. DNA for the CDR3: TGTGCCAGTACGGGGGATAGCGGCCAAGAGACCCAGTACTTC.

J is TRBJ1-1 and V is TRBV5-4; no clear D gene. Germline values: CDR1 SGHNT, CDR2 YYREEE (reference sequence). Between the trimmed V and J ends, which lost 0 bases and 8 bases, there was a span of 8 bases. The length of the CDR3 is 12 residues. The CDR3 DNA sequence: TGTGCCAGCAGCTTGGCCCCAATGGAAGCTTTCTTT. Protein product: CASSLAPMEAFF. Together with reference TRBV5-4 and TRBJ1-1, the CDR3 gives the full variable domain: ETGVTQSPTHLIKTRGQQVTLRCSSQSGHNTVSWYQQALGQGPQFIFQYYREEENGRGNFPPRFSGLQFPNYSSELNVNALELDDSALYLCASSLAPMEAFFGQGTRLTVV.

The chain links TRBV6-4 to TRBJ2-7; no clear D. Germline CDR1 MRHNA, CDR2 SNTAGT. The CDR3 has 14 residues. Trimming removed 8 bases at V and 5 bases at J, with 19 bases between. This chain's CDR3 is CASSSEPGVHEQYF. The CDR3 DNA reads as TGTGCCAGCTCCTCTGAACCGGGTGTCCACGAGCAGTACTTC.

The chain employs TRBV29-1 and TRBJ2-1; 9 nucleotides agree with TRBD2. The V and J ends lost 5 bases and 2 bases, in that order; junction bases with no gene match: 16. The V gene's germline CDR1 is SQVTM and CDR2 ANQGSEA. This CDR3 has 18 amino acids. The CDR3 sequence is CSVPRAGGPVSAYNEQFF. CDR3 bases: TGCAGCGTTCCCCGGGCGGGAGGGCCCGTATCAGCCTACAATGAGCAGTTCTTC.

This clone was seen a few times. As DNA, the CDR3 is TGTGCCAGCAGCTATGACACTTCACCCCTCCACTTT. Its translation: CASSYDTSPLHF. The V call is TRBV5-4, the J call TRBJ1-6, with D uncertain. Germline V gives CDR1 SGHNT, CDR2 YYREEE (reference sequence). V lost 3 bases, J lost 9 bases, and 7 bases lay in between. The CDR3 sequence is 12 residues long.

A single count supports this clone. This chain links TRBV28 with TRBJ2-1; D possibly corresponds to TRBD2 (5 bases). The CDR3 covers 16 residues. Per germline, CDR1 MDHEN and CDR2 SYDVKM. The germline V and J ends were trimmed by 6 bases and 4 bases, with 19 bases remaining between them. CDR3 region: CASRRLLGEGYNEQFF. In nucleotides, the CDR3 is TGTGCCAGCAGGAGATTGCTGGGAGAAGGATACAATGAGCAGTTCTTC.

In the case of this clone: The junction does not match germline at one end; this may be a read error. The chain is built from TRBV19 and TRBJ1-2; TRBD1 aligns across 8 bases. This CDR3 is built from 15 residues. CDR1 LNHDA and CDR2 SQIVND come from the germline V gene (reference sequence). CDR3 DNA: TGTGCCAGTAGTATAGGGCCAGGGGGCGCCTATAGCTACACCTTC. This encodes CASSIGPGGAYSYTF. Full variable domain (remainder filled in from reference TRBV19 and TRBJ1-2): DGGITQSPKYLFRKEGQNVTLSCEQNLNHDAMYWYRQDPGQGLRLIYYSQIVNDFQKGDIAEGYSVSREKKESFPLTVTSAQKNPTAFYLCASSIGPGGAYSYTFGSGTRLTVV.

V usage is TRBV28 and J usage is TRBJ2-7, with a possible D match to TRBD2 (5 bases). Germline V gene data show CDR1 as MDHEN and CDR2 as SYDVKM. This CDR3 spans 15 amino acids. The V end was cut by 2 bases, the J end by 8 bases, with 19 bases between. The CDR3 sequence is CASSLRNGMAAKQYF. The CDR3 nucleotides are TGTGCCAGCAGTTTACGCAACGGGATGGCTGCCAAGCAGTACTTC.

J is TRBJ1-1 and V is TRBV11-2, with a tentative D call TRBD1 (6 bases). Trimming removed 5 bases from V and 5 bases from J, with 18 bases in between. The CDR3 totals 15 residues. CDR1 and CDR2 from the germline V gene are SGHAT and FQNNGV. As DNA, the CDR3 is TGTGCCAGCAGCCCAAACGTAGTGCAGGGGACTGAAGCTTTCTTT. As protein: CASSPNVVQGTEAFF.